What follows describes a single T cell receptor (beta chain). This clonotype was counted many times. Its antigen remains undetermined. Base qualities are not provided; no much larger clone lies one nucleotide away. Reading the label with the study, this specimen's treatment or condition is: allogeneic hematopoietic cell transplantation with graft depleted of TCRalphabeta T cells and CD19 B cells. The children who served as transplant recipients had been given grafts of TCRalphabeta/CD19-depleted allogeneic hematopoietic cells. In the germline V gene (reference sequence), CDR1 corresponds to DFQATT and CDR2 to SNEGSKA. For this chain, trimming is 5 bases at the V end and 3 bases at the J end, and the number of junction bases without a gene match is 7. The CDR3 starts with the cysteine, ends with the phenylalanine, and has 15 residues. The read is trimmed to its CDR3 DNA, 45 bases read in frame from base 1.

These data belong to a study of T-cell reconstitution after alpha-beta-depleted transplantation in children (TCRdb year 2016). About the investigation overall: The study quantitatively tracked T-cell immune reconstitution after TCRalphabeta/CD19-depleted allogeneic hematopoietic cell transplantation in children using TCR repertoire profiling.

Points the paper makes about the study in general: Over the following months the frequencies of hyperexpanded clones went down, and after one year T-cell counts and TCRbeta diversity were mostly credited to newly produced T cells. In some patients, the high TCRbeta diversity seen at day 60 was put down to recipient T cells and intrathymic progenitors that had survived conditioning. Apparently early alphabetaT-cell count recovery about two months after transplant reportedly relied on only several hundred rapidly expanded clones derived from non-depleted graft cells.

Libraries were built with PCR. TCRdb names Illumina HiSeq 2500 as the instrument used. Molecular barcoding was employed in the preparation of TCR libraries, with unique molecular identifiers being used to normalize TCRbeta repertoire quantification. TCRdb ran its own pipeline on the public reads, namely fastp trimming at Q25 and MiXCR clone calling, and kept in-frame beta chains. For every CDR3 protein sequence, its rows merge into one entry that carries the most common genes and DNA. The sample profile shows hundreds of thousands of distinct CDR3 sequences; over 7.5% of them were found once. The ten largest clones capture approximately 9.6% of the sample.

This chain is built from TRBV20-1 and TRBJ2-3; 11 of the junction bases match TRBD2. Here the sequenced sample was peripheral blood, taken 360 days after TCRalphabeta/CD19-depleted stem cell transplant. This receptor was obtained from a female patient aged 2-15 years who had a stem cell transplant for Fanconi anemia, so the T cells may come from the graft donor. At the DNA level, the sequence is TGCAGTGCTGAGAGACTAGCGGGAATAACAGATACGCAGTATTTT. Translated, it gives CSAERLAGITDTQYF.